Here is one TCR beta chain with its context. The sample comes from a study of T cell changes during pregnancy in multiple sclerosis. TCRdb's table, derived via immunoSEQ multiplex PCR, lists solely in-frame clones and lacks some. The sample carries some 70,000 clones, approximately 92% recorded once. CDR3 size: 16 residues. V dropped 2 bases and J dropped 4 bases, with 18 bases sitting between them. Germline V lookup: CDR1 MNHEY, CDR2 SMNVEV (reference sequence). This sample comprised CD8+ T cells from peripheral blood mononuclear cells, obtained in the third trimester of pregnancy. The rearrangement links TRBV27 to TRBJ2-7, with a possible D match to TRBD1 (6 bases). The receptor's source is a female donor in good health, enrolled as a control in a pregnancy study. CDR3 bases: TGTGCCAGCAGTTTAACCGACTGGGACATAAAGTACGAGCAGTACTTC. Translating it yields CASSLTDWDIKYEQYF.